These 28 T cell receptor beta chains came from one sample sequenced in a study of shared clonotypes between healthy human individuals. TCRdb keeps only in-frame clones here, not all; method: immunoSEQ multiplex PCR. This table holds some 2.1 million clones, around 93% found once. CD8 cells regarded as naive lacked CD45RO, were positively chosen for CCR7, and omitted terminally differentiated effector memory CD45RA+ cells. The sequencing sample was made of naive CD8+ T cells from PBMCs. These receptor sequences come from a man aged 18 to 30 in good health. Some clones in this sample may be carry-over from other donors' samples.

The chain carries TRBV2 and TRBJ2-7, with a tentative D call TRBD1 (5 bases). CDR1 and CDR2 from the germline V gene are SNHLY and FYNNEI. The CDR3 contains 13 residues. V shed 5 bases and J shed 3 bases, with 11 bases lying between them. For the CDR3, the DNA is TGTGCCAGCAGTTGGCTCAGGGACTACGAGCAGTACTTC. This sequence encodes CASSWLRDYEQYF. Full variable domain (rest looked up from reference TRBV2 and TRBJ2-7): EPEVTQTPSHQVTQMGQEVILRCVPISNHLYFYWYRQILGQKVEFLVSFYNNEISEKSEIFDDQFSVERPDGSNFTLKIRSTKLEDSAMYFCASSWLRDYEQYFGPGTRLTVT.

This clone was counted a single time. This chain links TRBV11-2 with TRBJ2-4; 14 nucleotides agree with TRBD2. The V and J ends lost 4 bases and 0 bases, in that order; junction bases with no gene match: 2. The CDR3 is 17 residues long. Per germline, CDR1 SGHAT and CDR2 FQNNGV. CDR3 protein: CASSSGLAGVAKNIQYF. Written as DNA, the CDR3 is TGTGCCAGCAGCTCGGGACTAGCGGGAGTAGCCAAAAACATTCAGTACTTC. Together with reference TRBV11-2 and TRBJ2-4, the CDR3 gives the full variable domain: EAGVAQSPRYKIIEKRQSVAFWCNPISGHATLYWYQQILGQGPKLLIQFQNNGVVDDSQLPKDRFSAERLKGVDSTLKIQPAKLEDSAVYLCASSSGLAGVAKNIQYFGAGTRLSVL.

The chain joins TRBV28 to TRBJ2-1; perhaps TRBD1 as D (6 bases). Germline assignment: CDR1 MDHEN and CDR2 SYDVKM. V lost 0 bases, J lost 0 bases, and 9 bases lay in between. The CDR3 extends over 16 amino acids. The CDR3 region is CASSLWDSSSYNEQFF. The CDR3 DNA sequence: TGTGCCAGCAGTTTATGGGACAGCAGCTCCTACAATGAGCAGTTCTTC.

The chain has TRBV13 and TRBJ1-1; the D gene is possibly TRBD1 (5 bases). The V end lost 4 bases, the J end lost 0 bases, and 9 bases lay between the germline ends. This CDR3 comprises 14 residues. Germline CDR1 and CDR2: PRHDT and FYEKMQ (reference sequence). CDR3 nucleotides: TGTGCCAGCAGCTGGGGACGGATGAACACTGAAGCTTTCTTT. Protein product: CASSWGRMNTEAFF.

The chain uses TRBV19 and TRBJ2-3; 7 bases match TRBD2. The CDR3 sequence is 15 residues long. J gave up 6 bases and V 6 bases, and 12 bases lay outside the gene matches. CDR1 is LNHDA, CDR2 SQIVND, per germline (reference sequence). In DNA, the CDR3 is TGTGCCAGTAGCCACGGGGGAGGGTACGTCGATACGCAGTATTTT. Translated, it gives CASSHGGGYVDTQYF.

The table lists this clone with a count of one. The V and J genes are TRBV9 and TRBJ2-2; D gene ambiguous. Trimming pared 4 bases from V and 1 base from J, leaving 11 bases between. The length of the CDR3 is 15 residues. The germline CDR1 and CDR2 sequences are SGDLS and YYNGEE. CDR3 sequence (DNA): TGTGCCAGCAGCCCCTTCTCAGGGAACACCGGGGAGCTGTTTTTT. This gives the protein CASSPFSGNTGELFF.

This chain connects TRBV11-2 to TRBJ2-3; 16 nucleotides align to TRBD2. The germline V gene encodes CDR1 SGHAT and CDR2 FQNNGV. The V segment lost 5 bases and the J segment 4 bases; nucleotides outside the gene matches: 6. The CDR3 is made up of 17 amino acids. The CDR3 nucleotides are TGTGCCAGCAGCCCAGGGACTAGCGGGAGGGTTCCAGATACGCAGTATTTT. Amino acid sequence: CASSPGTSGRVPDTQYF. Complete variable domain (other parts from reference TRBV11-2 and TRBJ2-3): EAGVAQSPRYKIIEKRQSVAFWCNPISGHATLYWYQQILGQGPKLLIQFQNNGVVDDSQLPKDRFSAERLKGVDSTLKIQPAKLEDSAVYLCASSPGTSGRVPDTQYFGPGTRLTVL.

The genes are TRBV18 and TRBJ2-7; 8 positions match TRBD1. Unmatched junction bases numbered 11, after V lost 4 bases and J lost 6 bases. CDR3 size: 15 residues. The germline CDR1 and CDR2 sequences are KGHSH and LQKENI. The CDR3 nucleotides are TGTGCCAGCTCACACCCGGACAGGGTCAAGGGCGAGCAGTACTTC. Translated, it gives CASSHPDRVKGEQYF.

This chain links TRBV5-1 with TRBJ2-7, with TRBD1 matching over 8 bases. The CDR3 is 14 residues long. Per the germline V gene, CDR1 is SGHRS and CDR2 is YFSETQ. V shed 4 bases, J shed 2 bases, and the junction held 5 bases outside the gene matches. As DNA, the CDR3 is TGCGCCAGCAGCCGCCGGGACAGGACCTACGAGCAGTACTTC. This codes for CASSRRDRTYEQYF.

The chain carries TRBV10-3 and TRBJ1-2; 9 bases match TRBD1. The ends lost 5 bases at V and 2 bases at J; junction bases unmatched: 6. Germline V gives CDR1 ENHRY, CDR2 SYGVKD. CDR3 length: 15 amino acids. The CDR3 coding sequence is TGTGCCATCAGTAATACAGGGGGCCCCAACTATGGCTACACCTTC. Its protein is CAISNTGGPNYGYTF.

This chain connects TRBV7-9 to TRBJ1-5, with 7 bases identical to TRBD1. V shed 4 bases, J shed 6 bases, and the junction held 6 bases outside the gene matches. CDR1 and CDR2 (germline): SEHNR, FQNEAQ (reference sequence). The CDR3 sequence is 14 residues long. As DNA, the CDR3 is TGTGCCAGCAGCTCGACAGGGCCCGTTCAGCCCCAGCATTTT. Translating it yields CASSSTGPVQPQHF.

The CDR3 spells CASSDWGSVYNEQFF. CDR3 bases: TGTGCCAGCAGTGACTGGGGTAGCGTATACAATGAGCAGTTCTTC. V gene TRBV6-1 combines with J gene TRBJ2-1; a weak D match, TRBD2 (5 bases). Germline CDR1 reads MNHNS; CDR2 reads SASEGT. The CDR3 covers 15 residues. V dropped 3 bases and J dropped 4 bases, with 13 bases sitting between them.

The chain has TRBV7-8 and TRBJ1-1; TRBD1 might be the D (6 bases). In germline, CDR1 is SGHVS, CDR2 FQNEAQ. The CDR3 sequence is 14 residues long. V was pared by 2 bases and J by 3 bases, with 10 bases between. CDR3 region: CASSLMTGHTEAFF. In nucleotides, the CDR3 is TGTGCCAGCAGCTTAATGACAGGACACACTGAAGCTTTCTTT.

CDR3 nucleotides: TGTGCCAGCAGTCCGATTGGGGGTGGAACTGAAGCTTTCTTT. Translated: CASSPIGGGTEAFF. This chain links TRBV27 with TRBJ1-1; D perhaps matches TRBD1 (5 bases). The length of the CDR3 is 14 residues. Trimming took off 5 bases at V and 5 bases at J, with 15 bases between the two ends. Germline values: CDR1 MNHEY, CDR2 SMNVEV (reference sequence).

The chain links TRBV28 to TRBJ2-1, with D possibly being TRBD1 (6 bases). V shed 3 bases and J shed 1 base, with 16 bases lying between them. This CDR3 is built from 17 residues. Germline CDR1 MDHEN, CDR2 SYDVKM. The CDR3 DNA is TGTGCCAGCAGTTTCCCTTCGACAGGTGTTTCCTACAATGAGCAGTTCTTC. It specifies CASSFPSTGVSYNEQFF.

The genes are TRBV28 and TRBJ2-7, with D perhaps TRBD2 (6 bases). Trimming stripped 6 bases from V and 5 bases from J, with 20 bases between. The CDR3 extends over 15 amino acids. The germline gives CDR1 MDHEN, CDR2 SYDVKM. This CDR3 reads CASSTSPTRADEQYF. DNA of the CDR3: TGTGCCAGCAGCACTAGCCCAACGCGGGCGGACGAGCAGTACTTC.

The chain combines TRBV7-9 with TRBJ2-7; D may match TRBD1 or TRBD2 (5 bases each). Germline CDR1 SEHNR, CDR2 FQNEAQ (reference sequence). This CDR3 comprises 14 residues. Deletions cut 5 bases from V and 3 bases from J, with 14 bases between. Here the CDR3 reads CASSGAGANYEQYF. CDR3 DNA: TGTGCCAGCAGCGGCGCCGGGGCTAACTACGAGCAGTACTTC. The full variable domain, its missing parts supplied by reference TRBV7-9 and TRBJ2-7, is DTGVSQNPRHKITKRGQNVTFRCDPISEHNRLYWYRQTLGQGPEFLTYFQNEAQLEKSRLLSDRFSAERPKGSFSTLEIQRTEQGDSAMYLCASSGAGANYEQYFGPGTRLTVT.

This clone appeared once. This sequence joins TRBV6-1 and TRBJ1-1; 7 nucleotides line up with TRBD1. CDR1 MNHNS and CDR2 SASEGT come from the germline V gene. V dropped 3 bases and J dropped 1; count of bases not matched to a gene: 14. The CDR3 consists of 18 residues. In DNA, the CDR3 is TGTGCCAGCAGTGACGCCGGGAGACAGGGATTTAGGAACACTGAAGCTTTCTTT. It specifies CASSDAGRQGFRNTEAFF.

V gene TRBV7-9 combines with J gene TRBJ1-1, with 7 bases aligning to TRBD1. Germline CDR1 SEHNR, CDR2 FQNEAQ (reference sequence). The CDR3 length is 15 residues. V dropped 5 bases and J dropped 1; count of bases not matched to a gene: 7. The CDR3: CASSPRGQGNTEAFF. CDR3 nucleotides: TGTGCCAGCAGCCCGAGGGGGCAGGGGAACACTGAAGCTTTCTTT. Drawing the rest from reference TRBV7-9 and TRBJ1-1, the complete variable domain is DTGVSQNPRHKITKRGQNVTFRCDPISEHNRLYWYRQTLGQGPEFLTYFQNEAQLEKSRLLSDRFSAERPKGSFSTLEIQRTEQGDSAMYLCASSPRGQGNTEAFFGQGTRLTVV.

V and J are TRBV6-1 and TRBJ1-2; D is possibly TRBD1 (6 bases). There are 14 residues in the CDR3. Trimming took off 10 bases at V and 6 bases at J, with 21 bases between the two ends. CDR1 and CDR2 from the germline V gene are MNHNS and SASEGT. This chain's CDR3 is CAISVITGNHGYTF. CDR3 DNA sequence: TGTGCCATTAGCGTAATAACAGGGAATCATGGCTACACCTTC.

The chain couples TRBV28 to TRBJ2-3; D is ambiguous. This CDR3 comprises 14 residues. V was cut by 5 bases and J by 0 bases, with 9 bases left in between. In germline, CDR1 is MDHEN, CDR2 SYDVKM. CDR3 bases: TGTGCCAGCAGTAGGTTATCTAGCACAGATACGCAGTATTTT. Its translation: CASSRLSSTDTQYF.

Turning to this clone: The sample contains more than one DNA sequence encoding this CDR3. V and J are TRBV9 and TRBJ2-5, with unresolved D. Trimming stripped 0 bases from V and 1 base from J, with 7 bases between. The length of the CDR3 is 14 residues. Germline CDR1 SGDLS, CDR2 YYNGEE. CDR3 residues: CASSVASSQETQYF. The CDR3 DNA reads as TGTGCCAGCAGCGTAGCGAGCTCCCAAGAGACCCAGTACTTC.

The chain links TRBV5-6 to TRBJ1-5; TRBD1 matches at 7 bases. CDR3 length equals 15 residues. The germline V gene has CDR1 SGHDT and CDR2 YYEEEE. J gave up 1 base and V 4 bases, and 5 bases lay outside the gene matches. CDR3 region: CASSVTRGSNQPQHF. DNA for the CDR3: TGTGCCAGCAGCGTAACCAGGGGGAGCAATCAGCCCCAGCATTTT.

This chain connects TRBV11-2 to TRBJ2-7; the D call may be TRBD1 or TRBD2 (5 bases each). The CDR3 loop spans 15 amino acids. The germline V gene has CDR1 SGHAT and CDR2 FQNNGV. V was clipped by 5 bases and J by 1 base, with 15 bases between them. CDR3 sequence: CASSPIEGRSYEQYF. As DNA, the CDR3 is TGTGCCAGCAGCCCGATTGAGGGGCGATCCTACGAGCAGTACTTC.

On this clone: This sample includes further DNA sequences coding for the same CDR3. The gene calls are TRBV28 and TRBJ2-7; no firm D call. Germline CDR1 and CDR2: MDHEN and SYDVKM. This CDR3 contains 11 residues. Trimming shortened V by 5 bases and J by 4 bases, and 6 bases separated the two germline ends. CDR3 region: CASSPKYEQYF. CDR3 DNA: TGTGCCAGCAGTCCGAAGTACGAGCAGTACTTC.

The chain couples TRBV7-9 to TRBJ2-7; D may be TRBD2 (6 bases). Trimming removed 5 bases at V and 5 bases at J, with 25 bases between. This CDR3 is built from 17 residues. Germline V gene lookup returns CDR1 SEHNR and CDR2 FQNEAQ (reference sequence). CDR3 sequence (DNA): TGTGCCAGCAGCGCGCCTCGGAACGGGACTCCAATACACGAGCAGTACTTC. Amino acid sequence: CASSAPRNGTPIHEQYF.

The count of this clone is one. This specimen includes other DNA sequences encoding the same CDR3. This chain links TRBV27 with TRBJ1-2; D is undetermined. V lost 1 base and J lost 5, with 8 bases in between. There are 13 residues in the CDR3. Germline values: CDR1 MNHEY, CDR2 SMNVEV (reference sequence). CDR3 protein: CASSLLQGYGYTF. The CDR3 region has the DNA TGTGCCAGCAGTTTATTACAAGGGTATGGCTACACCTTC.

This CDR3 is CASTHQRGGPTGELFF. The CDR3 bases are TGTGCCAGCACTCATCAAAGGGGAGGACCAACCGGGGAGCTGTTTTTT. The chain combines TRBV28 with TRBJ2-2; tentatively, D is TRBD2 (6 bases). CDR1 and CDR2 from the germline V gene are MDHEN and SYDVKM. The CDR3 consists of 16 residues. V lost 7 bases and J lost 5, with 20 bases in between.